The 21 T cell receptor beta chains listed next were all sequenced from one sample in a study of technical replicates of blood from several donors. Here immunoSEQ multiplex PCR was the method, and the copy in TCRdb shows in-frame clones only, minus some. The sample yields tens of thousands of clones, around 92% seen once. The sample consisted of T cells isolated from PBMCs. The source of these receptors is a human donor in good health.

The rearrangement links TRBV6-4 to TRBJ2-7; 8 nucleotides agree with TRBD2. This CDR3 contains 13 residues. The germline V gene has CDR1 MRHNA and CDR2 SNTAGT. V trimming: 5 bases; J trimming: 6 bases; junction bases outside the gene matches: 6. The CDR3 DNA reads as TGTGCCAGCAGTCTTGGGACTAGTGGCGAGCAGTACTTC. Translation: CASSLGTSGEQYF.

The chain joins TRBV6-5 to TRBJ2-3; 13 positions agree with TRBD2. V lost 6 bases and J lost 6; bases outside the gene matches: 6. The germline V gene encodes CDR1 MNHEY and CDR2 SVGAGI. This CDR3 region has 15 residues. CDR3 protein: CASRRTSGRGDTQYF. CDR3 in DNA: TGTGCCAGCAGACGGACTAGCGGGAGAGGGGATACGCAGTATTTT.

Here the CDR3 reads CASSPDREVDEQYF. The CDR3, as DNA: TGCGCCAGCAGTCCTGACAGGGAAGTCGACGAGCAGTACTTC. V gene TRBV5-1 combines with J gene TRBJ2-7; 7 positions match TRBD1. This CDR3 contains 14 residues. V lost 5 bases to trimming and J lost 5 bases; unmatched junction nucleotides: 10. Germline V gives CDR1 SGHRS, CDR2 YFSETQ.

The V call is TRBV14, the J call TRBJ2-1; 11 bases match TRBD2. CDR1 and CDR2 (germline): SGHDN, FVKESK. This CDR3 has 18 amino acids. The V segment lost 0 bases and the J segment 2 bases; nucleotides outside the gene matches: 6. The DNA for the CDR3 is TGTGCCAGCAGCCAAGAAGGCTGGACTAGCGGGCCCTACAATGAGCAGTTCTTC. It yields the protein CASSQEGWTSGPYNEQFF.

The V call is TRBV30, the J call TRBJ2-1; unclear D gene. Trimming removed 1 base at V and 9 bases at J, with 10 bases between. The CDR3 loop spans 12 amino acids. Germline V gene sequence: CDR1 GTSNPN, CDR2 SVGIG (reference sequence). Here the CDR3 DNA reads TGTGCCTGGAGTGGATCTAGGAGTGAGCAGTTCTTC. This encodes CAWSGSRSEQFF.

The chain combines TRBV6-1 with TRBJ2-7, with 9 positions matching TRBD1. The V and J ends lost 8 bases and 5 bases, in that order; junction bases with no gene match: 10. CDR1 and CDR2 (germline): MNHNS, SASEGT. This CDR3 spans 14 amino acids. The CDR3 reads CASGDRAFGDEQYF. For the CDR3, the DNA is TGTGCCAGCGGGGACAGGGCGTTTGGAGACGAGCAGTACTTC.

The gene calls are TRBV30 and TRBJ2-1; 8 bases fit TRBD2. This CDR3 has 15 residues. From germline, CDR1 is GTSNPN and CDR2 SVGIG (reference sequence). The V gene end was trimmed by 1 base and the J gene end by 1 base; junction bases not matched to a gene: 3. The CDR3 DNA follows: TGTGCCTGGAGTGATGGACTAGCTTCCTACAATGAGCAGTTCTTC. Residues: CAWSDGLASYNEQFF.

V and J are TRBV12-5 and TRBJ2-7, with D maybe TRBD2 (6 bases). The CDR3 runs 14 residues. Germline V gene sequence: CDR1 LGHNT, CDR2 FRNRAP. V was shortened by 5 bases and J by 2 bases, with 13 bases between the two germline ends. CDR3 nucleotide sequence: TGTGCTAGTGGTAAGCTAGCGCCTACCTACGAGCAGTACTTC. It is translated as CASGKLAPTYEQYF.

The chain links TRBV4-2 to TRBJ2-3, with 8 bases fitting TRBD2. This CDR3 contains 13 residues. J lost 8 bases, V lost 4 bases, and 5 bases had no gene match. Germline V lookup: CDR1 LGHNA, CDR2 YNFKEQ. The CDR3, as DNA: TGTGCCAGCAGCCTCCCCGCGGGGGGTACGCAGTATTTT. Translating it yields CASSLPAGGTQYF.

This rearrangement joins TRBV30 to TRBJ2-2; 12 nucleotides align to TRBD2. The CDR3 is made up of 15 amino acids. Germline V gives CDR1 GTSNPN, CDR2 SVGIG (reference sequence). V was pared by 8 bases and J by 4 bases, with 8 bases of the junction left unmatched. The CDR3 DNA follows: TGTGCCCGAGCGACTAGCGGGAGATCCACCGGGGAGCTGTTTTTT. Residues: CARATSGRSTGELFF.

This chain uses TRBV5-1 with TRBJ2-7; maybe TRBD2 (5 bases). V lost 0 bases and J 6 bases, leaving 16 bases between the germline ends. CDR1 SGHRS and CDR2 YFSETQ come from the germline V gene. CDR3 size: 15 residues. The CDR3 DNA is TGCGCCAGCAGCTTGGTGAGGGAGAAGCGGTTCGAGCAGTACTTC. Translation gives CASSLVREKRFEQYF.

Only one count was recorded for this clone. The V and J genes are TRBV19 and TRBJ2-3; 7 bases match TRBD1. There are 14 residues in the CDR3. CDR1 is LNHDA, CDR2 SQIVND, per germline (reference sequence). V lost 5 bases and J lost 2; bases outside the gene matches: 4. The CDR3 sequence: CASSPGQYTDTQYF. Here the CDR3 DNA reads TGTGCCAGTAGTCCGGGACAGTACACAGATACGCAGTATTTT.

The rearrangement joins TRBV6-5 to TRBJ2-2; D ambiguous. V was trimmed by 3 bases and J by 1 base, leaving 9 bases between them. Per the germline V gene, CDR1 is MNHEY and CDR2 is SVGAGI. The CDR3 consists of 15 residues. The CDR3 sequence: CASSYFPENTGELFF. DNA for the CDR3: TGTGCCAGCAGTTATTTTCCAGAGAACACCGGGGAGCTGTTTTTT.

The chain joins TRBV7-8 to TRBJ1-2; no firm D call. V shed 2 bases and J shed 5 bases, with 18 bases lying between them. The CDR3 runs 16 residues. Germline-derived CDR1 and CDR2 are SGHVS and FQNEAQ. The CDR3 nucleotides are TGTGCCAGCAGCTTATTAGGCCCCCAGGACTATTATGGCTACACCTTC. Translation: CASSLLGPQDYYGYTF.

The V call is TRBV29-1, the J call TRBJ2-7, with D possibly matching TRBD2 (6 bases). V was pared by 0 bases and J by 0 bases, with 18 bases between. The V gene's germline CDR1 is SQVTM and CDR2 ANQGSEA. This CDR3 has 17 residues. The CDR3 region is CSVEDRAGTRSSYEQYF. The CDR3 coding sequence is TGCAGCGTTGAAGATAGGGCGGGAACAAGGAGCTCCTACGAGCAGTACTTC.

The chain has TRBV7-3 and TRBJ2-2; TRBD2 aligns across 11 bases. With V trimmed by 5 bases and J by 5 bases, 10 bases remained unmatched. This CDR3 comprises 17 residues. Germline V CDR1 and CDR2: SGHTA, FQGTGA. The CDR3 DNA reads TGTGCCAGCAGCGTAATAGGGACTAGCGGAGCTACCGGGGAGCTGTTTTTT. Protein: CASSVIGTSGATGELFF.

This rearrangement joins TRBV29-1 to TRBJ2-1; 7 bases are shared with TRBD2. The CDR3 runs to 14 residues. CDR1 is SQVTM and CDR2 is ANQGSEA in the germline V gene. V was pared by 8 bases and J by 3 bases, with 10 bases of the junction left unmatched. The CDR3 DNA is TGCAGCTCCTCCCTAGCGGAGATCTACAATGAGCAGTTCTTC. Residues: CSSSLAEIYNEQFF.

This chain joins TRBV19 and TRBJ2-7; 10 bases line up with TRBD1. V shed 0 bases and J 1 base; nucleotides not matched to a gene: 12. The CDR3 runs 19 residues. Germline values: CDR1 LNHDA, CDR2 SQIVND (reference sequence). CDR3 DNA: TGTGCCAGTAGTATAGACCTGGGACAGGGGCCTATTTGGTCCTACGAGCAGTACTTC. It encodes CASSIDLGQGPIWSYEQYF.

This clone came up a few times. The gene calls are TRBV30 and TRBJ1-1; D not certain. The V end was cut by 0 bases, the J end by 11 bases, with 13 bases between. The CDR3 loop spans 12 amino acids. Per the germline V gene, CDR1 is GTSNPN and CDR2 is SVGIG (reference sequence). The CDR3 DNA reads TGTGCCTGGAGTGTACTGAGCAGCAGGGCTTTCTTT. Amino acid sequence: CAWSVLSSRAFF.

The chain employs TRBV18 and TRBJ1-3, with D uncertain. V shed 6 bases and J shed 0 bases, with 6 bases lying between them. The CDR3 length is 13 residues. Germline values: CDR1 KGHSH, CDR2 LQKENI. The CDR3 region has the DNA TGTGCCAGCTCCCCTTACTCTGGAAACACCATATATTTT. It specifies CASSPYSGNTIYF.

The V call is TRBV15, the J call TRBJ2-1; TRBD2 matches at 11 bases. The CDR3 consists of 17 residues. The V gene end was trimmed by 3 bases and the J gene end by 0 bases; junction bases not matched to a gene: 4. Per germline, CDR1 LNHNV and CDR2 YYDKDF (reference sequence). The CDR3 DNA reads as TGTGCCACCAGCAGCAAAACTAGCGGGAGCTCCTACAATGAGCAGTTCTTC. Translated, it gives CATSSKTSGSSYNEQFF.